These T cell receptor beta chains were read from a single sample in a study of cytomegalovirus exposure and HLA in healthy donors. Generated by immunoSEQ multiplex PCR, the TCRdb table keeps only in-frame clones and is missing some. The sample records roughly 250,000 clones, over 70% being singletons. Sequencing was carried out using PBMCs. These receptors originate from a girl aged 2-9 years in good health and CMV-seronegative. Both conserved end residues are trimmed from each CDR3. The D gene is left open where the match is weak.

>-|TRBJ2-5|TRBV5-4
ASSLGVLARETQY
>TRBD1|TRBJ1-5|TRBV19
ASSSRQGKTFGQPQH
>TRBD2|TRBJ2-1|TRBV27
ASSGPSGGTEQF
>TRBD1|TRBJ2-7|TRBV30
AWGGQGSYEQY
>TRBD1|TRBJ1-2|TRBV7-8
ASSHLLTPGQGYGYT
>-|TRBJ2-6|TRBV7-9
ASSPHEPGFSGANVLT
>-|TRBJ2-7|TRBV16
ASSQSEGSVHEQY
>TRBD2|TRBJ2-7|TRBV10-1
ASSGVAGPPYEQY
>-|TRBJ2-7|TRBV5-1
ASSSGGGEQY
>-|TRBJ2-2|TRBV29-1
SVGQINTGELF
>TRBD1|TRBJ2-7|TRBV7-8
ASSPSTGTGAYEQY
>-|TRBJ2-3|TRBV11-2
ASSLGRVPSTDTQY
>TRBD2|TRBJ2-1|TRBV25-1
ASSEPSGGHNEQF
>-|TRBJ1-5|TRBV7-2
ASSLNPRDQPQH
>TRBD1|TRBJ2-7|TRBV7-9
ASSLGSGQGEYEQY
>-|TRBJ2-3|TRBV5-1
ASSLEGLRVHTDTQY
>-|TRBJ2-3|TRBV6-4
ASSLTETRTDTQY
>-|TRBJ2-1|TRBV29-1
SVVRALDNEQF
>-|TRBJ2-4|TRBV7-2
ASNPGGENIQY
>-|TRBJ2-5|TRBV28
ASSLRETQY
>-|TRBJ2-5|TRBV21-1
ARAGICLAGGPWETQY
>-|TRBJ2-5|TRBV5-1
ASSLSRSQETQY
>-|TRBJ1-6|TRBV7-9
ASHGAANSPLH